Below are 14 T cell receptor beta chains sequenced from a single sample in a study of T cells in Graves' hyperthyroidism and ophthalmopathy. Amplification targeted TCR beta CDR3 regions from RNA transcripts. HTBI primers were employed in a first-round RT-PCR of the TCR CDR3. TCRdb used MiXCR to reprocess the multiplex PCR reads, holding one entry per CDR3 protein. This sample yields some 380,000 distinct CDR3 sequences, of which approximately 13% are seen a single time; less than 25% belongs to the top ten. The sample was blood. These receptors all come from a man in his thirties or forties with Graves' hyperthyroidism that later progressed to Graves' ophthalmopathy.

In this sample, this clonotype turned up a few times. The V and J genes are TRBV6-5 and TRBJ1-1; 7 nucleotides align to TRBD1. V shed 1 base and J 2 bases; nucleotides not matched to a gene: 10. CDR1 and CDR2 (germline): MNHEY, SVGAGI. The CDR3 contains 17 residues. CDR3 region: CASSYYTRGSLNTEAFF. CDR3 bases: TGTGCCAGCAGTTACTATACCAGGGGGAGCCTAAACACTGAAGCTTTCTTT.

Ten or more counts support this clonotype. Compared with germline, one end of the junction differs, possibly owing to a read error. J is TRBJ2-5 and V is TRBV7-3; 10 nucleotides match TRBD2. In germline, CDR1 is SGHTA, CDR2 FQGTGA. The length of the CDR3 is 16 residues. CDR3 coding DNA: TGTGCCAGCAGCTTAGGGAGCGGGGGGGGCCAACAGACCCAGTACTTC. Protein product: CASSLGSGGGQQTQYF.

This clonotype was counted many times. V and J are TRBV28 and TRBJ1-5; possible D gene TRBD1, 5 bases. Trimming took 7 bases from V and 4 from J, leaving 20 bases between them. The germline gives CDR1 MDHEN, CDR2 SYDVKM. The CDR3 is 16 residues long. The CDR3 is CASTLVVAGMNQPQHF. The CDR3 region has the DNA TGTGCCAGCACCCTCGTTGTGGCAGGGATGAATCAGCCCCAGCATTTT.

The V call is TRBV7-2, the J call TRBJ2-1; D is possibly TRBD1 (6 bases). Germline V gene data show CDR1 as SGHTA and CDR2 as FQGNSA. This CDR3 has 14 residues. V lost 3 bases and J lost 8, with 14 bases in between. The CDR3 region has the DNA TGTGCCAGCAGCTTGTTAGAGGGGGAGCATGAGCAGTTCTTC. It translates to CASSLLEGEHEQFF.

This clonotype was seen many times. This rearrangement joins TRBV6-1 to TRBJ1-6; D is unclear. CDR1 is MNHNS, CDR2 SASEGT, per germline. V was clipped by 6 bases and J by 8 bases, with 14 bases between them. CDR3 length: 14 amino acids. CDR3 sequence (DNA): TGTGCCAGCAGCGCCTCATTGGCGGATTCACCCCTCCACTTT. Translated, it gives CASSASLADSPLHF.

This clonotype came up many times. CDR3 sequence reads: CASSPHLGTGGNEQYF. In DNA form, the CDR3 reads TGTGCCAGCAGTCCACACCTCGGGACAGGGGGCAACGAGCAGTACTTC. The chain uses TRBV28 and TRBJ2-7; TRBD1 aligns across 12 bases. With 5 bases clipped from V and 5 bases from J, the junction kept 10 bases outside the gene matches. Germline V gene sequence: CDR1 MDHEN, CDR2 SYDVKM. This CDR3 comprises 16 residues.

The chain carries TRBV20-1 and TRBJ2-1; 10 nucleotides line up with TRBD2. The germline CDR1 and CDR2 sequences are DFQATT and SNEGSKA (reference sequence). This CDR3 region has 15 residues. Losses at the gene ends were 3 bases for V and 5 bases for J; bases not matched to a gene: 7. CDR3 sequence reads: CSASASGGRDNEQFF. CDR3 DNA: TGCAGTGCTAGTGCTAGCGGGGGTCGGGACAATGAGCAGTTCTTC.

This clonotype has a count of ten or more. The chain links TRBV20-1 to TRBJ1-6; D is ambiguous. The V end was cut by 7 bases, the J end by 9 bases, with 16 bases between. CDR1 and CDR2 (germline): DFQATT, SNEGSKA (reference sequence). This CDR3 spans 13 amino acids. The CDR3 here is CSGSGRSSSPLHF. The CDR3 nucleotides read TGCAGTGGTAGTGGGAGGTCCTCTTCACCCCTCCACTTT.

The table lists this clonotype with many counts. The chain employs TRBV6-6 and TRBJ2-7, with D perhaps assigned TRBD1 or TRBD2 (5 bases each). Trimming removed 2 bases from V and 6 bases from J, with 14 bases in between. Germline V CDR1 and CDR2: MNHNY, SVGAGI (reference sequence). The CDR3 totals 14 residues. CDR3 region: CASSYPGPSREQYF. CDR3 nucleotides: TGTGCCAGCAGTTACCCGGGACCATCCCGCGAGCAGTACTTC.

This clonotype was seen many times. The chain is built from TRBV12-3 or TRBV12-4 and TRBJ1-1; D is ambiguous. The length of the CDR3 is 14 residues. Trimming removed 6 bases at V and 0 bases at J, with 11 bases between. Here the CDR3 reads CASSLGWMNTEAFF. CDR3 DNA: TGTGCCAGCAGCCTCGGCTGGATGAACACTGAAGCTTTCTTT.

In its sample, this clonotype was seen a few times. The chain recombines TRBV15 with TRBJ1-3, with 8 bases aligning to TRBD1. The CDR3 is 15 amino acids. Trimming took 2 bases from V and 3 from J; bases not matched to a gene: 3. Germline-derived CDR1 and CDR2 are LNHNV and YYDKDF (reference sequence). The CDR3 loop reads CATSRQTGVGNTIYF. The CDR3 region has the DNA TGTGCCACCAGCAGACAGACAGGGGTTGGAAACACCATATATTTT.

In this sample, this clonotype turned up many times. The chain uses TRBV10-3 and TRBJ1-6, with TRBD1 matching 8 bases. Germline CDR1 ENHRY, CDR2 SYGVKD. V lost 9 bases and J lost 10; bases outside the gene matches: 8. The CDR3 has 13 residues. The CDR3 bases are TGTGCCATTGGACAGGGAGAAGGATCACCCCTCCACTTT. It yields the protein CAIGQGEGSPLHF.

In this sample, this clonotype turned up a few times. The V and J genes are TRBV7-6 and TRBJ2-3; D call uncertain. Germline CDR1 is SGHVS and CDR2 is FNYEAQ. The CDR3 has 12 amino acids. The V end was cut by 4 bases, the J end by 7 bases, with 9 bases between. The CDR3: CASSSTSYTQYF. CDR3 sequence (DNA): TGTGCCAGCAGCTCCACGTCCTATACGCAGTATTTT.

The chain employs TRBV11-2 and TRBJ2-7; 9 positions agree with TRBD2. Looked up from germline, CDR1 is SGHAT and CDR2 is FQNNGV. The CDR3 runs to 13 residues. Trimming at V came to 5 bases and at J to 3 bases, leaving 2 bases not matched to a gene. This CDR3 is CASSRGGDYEQYF. The CDR3 DNA reads TGTGCCAGCAGCCGCGGGGGGGACTACGAGCAGTACTTC. The whole variable domain, filled in from reference TRBV11-2 and TRBJ2-7, reads EAGVAQSPRYKIIEKRQSVAFWCNPISGHATLYWYQQILGQGPKLLIQFQNNGVVDDSQLPKDRFSAERLKGVDSTLKIQPAKLEDSAVYLCASSRGGDYEQYFGPGTRLTVT.